What follows is one TCR beta chain and its context. What antigen it recognizes has not been identified. Base qualities are missing; no much larger clone stands one base away. This sample stems from a study of blood T cell repertoires in COVID-19 (dated by TCRdb to 2019 to 2021). Regarding the study in general: The collaborator samples originated in the United States, Italy and Spain and spanned the acute and convalescent phases of COVID-19. The prospective study material was composed of cDNA or gDNA derived from T cells, B-cell-depleted T cells, or PBMCs. Deeply sampled blood TCRbeta repertoires from subjects exposed to, actively infected with, or recovered from COVID-19 were included in the dataset. The repertoires were made available in a free public database intended to serve as a resource for research on the immune response to SARS-CoV-2. The samples were drawn from two sources: the first 160 participants of the ongoing ImmuneRACE study, and 1,000 to 1,500 subjects contributed by 6 global collaborators. The sample metadata nearly always contained a de-identified subject ID, COVID-19 status, age in years and sex. Where available, HLA class I and class II types were taken from metadata supplied by the sample provider and were not determined by assay-based typing.

Overall study outcomes, separate from this receptor: How much clinical and demographic metadata was included differed by source and by participant, and the metadata was provided uncurated.

TCRbeta CDR3 regions were amplified from genomic DNA by means of the immunoSEQ Assay, a bias-controlled multiplex PCR. In the source study's methods: Nucleated cell counts per sample were estimated from amplification of reference gene primers within the assay. To quantify the absolute abundance of each unique TCRbeta CDR3 rearrangement, sequence reads were collapsed and filtered. For each sample, productive Simpson clonality was calculated as the square root of Simpson's diversity index across productive rearrangements. The table comes from immuneACCESS by way of TCRdb, which keeps in-frame sequences with V and J called. Part of the clones is missing from these tables; in studies checked, under half for an unresolved V gene and the rest for unknown reasons. V, J and clone size reflect that table, while D and trimming were determined from the DNA. In all, the sample holds roughly 150,000 clones, and about 84% of those were seen once. The top ten clonotypes cover 1.6% of the sample.

Enrolling through a virtual design, the prospective study's participants ranged in age from roughly 18 to 90 years and lived across roughly 24 United States geographic areas. To assign participants to cohorts, the prospective study relied on clinical history that participants themselves reported in a screening survey and a study questionnaire. Exposed participants had been in contact, within 2 weeks of entering the study, with a person who had a PCR-confirmed or clinician-diagnosed case of COVID-19. Mobile phlebotomists in the prospective study collected whole blood, serum and a nasopharyngeal or oropharyngeal swab from every participant. Participants in the prospective study had the option to provide additional blood draws and questionnaires over a 2-month period. Before DNA extraction, blood samples from the prospective study were shipped at room temperature or frozen. The sequence derives from a woman between 18 and 29 years old who had been exposed to COVID-19. Material for sequencing was PBMCs or T cells enriched from blood (not recorded which).

CDR3 region: CATSAPVQEGQTQYF. The nucleotide sequence is given as TGTGCCACCAGTGCCCCCGTGCAGGAGGGGCAGACCCAGTACTTC. The chain was built from TRBV24-1 and TRBJ2-5, and possibly TRBD2, on 6 matching bases. The germline V gene encodes CDR1 KGHDR and CDR2 SFDVKD. The CDR3, cysteine through phenylalanine, is 15 amino acids long. Only the CDR3 region is kept as DNA, spanning 45 bases read in frame from base 1. The junction carries 18 bases between V and J, which are trimmed by 5 bases and 6 bases respectively.